The 25 T cell receptor beta chains listed next were all sequenced from one sample in a study of cytomegalovirus exposure and HLA in healthy donors. Researchers ran the PCR with 60 Vbeta and 13 Jbeta primers. The protocol was immunoSEQ multiplex PCR, while the TCRdb copy is restricted to in-frame clones and leaves out a portion. Of about 130,000 clones in the sample, 79% were seen once. What was sequenced was PBMCs. Receptor source: a man aged 40-55 years in good health and CMV-seropositive.

CDR3 protein: CASGPGTGRLSGNTIYF. Written as DNA, the CDR3 is TGTGCTAGTGGCCCCGGGACAGGGAGGTTATCTGGAAACACCATATATTTT. The rearrangement uses TRBV12-5 and TRBJ1-3; 9 bases fit TRBD1. The germline V gene encodes CDR1 LGHNT and CDR2 FRNRAP. The CDR3 runs 17 residues. V lost 6 bases and J lost 1; bases outside the gene matches: 10.

The J gene is TRBJ2-7, the V gene TRBV10-3; 7 nucleotides align to TRBD1. CDR1 is ENHRY, CDR2 SYGVKD, per germline. V trimming: 8 bases; J trimming: 3 bases; junction bases outside the gene matches: 4. The CDR3 covers 12 residues. The CDR3 DNA reads TGTGCCATCTCGAGGGACAGCTACGAGCAGTACTTC. Encoded protein: CAISRDSYEQYF.

The J gene is TRBJ1-2, the V gene TRBV7-9; possible D gene TRBD1, 5 bases. The germline gives CDR1 SEHNR, CDR2 FQNEAQ (reference sequence). V was clipped by 5 bases and J by 3 bases, with 10 bases between them. CDR3 length equals 13 residues. CDR3 sequence reads: CASSPGKDYGYTF. CDR3 sequence (DNA): TGTGCCAGCAGCCCAGGGAAAGACTATGGCTACACCTTC.

The chain employs TRBV7-8 and TRBJ2-5; the match to TRBD1 covers 9 bases. CDR3 size: 16 residues. The V segment lost 5 bases and the J segment 2 bases; nucleotides outside the gene matches: 9. CDR1 SGHVS and CDR2 FQNEAQ come from the germline V gene. The CDR3 region is CASSPRTGAAQETQYF. The DNA of the CDR3 is TGTGCCAGCAGCCCCCGGACAGGGGCTGCGCAAGAGACCCAGTACTTC.

V usage is TRBV29-1 and J usage is TRBJ2-5; 10 bases are shared with TRBD1. The CDR3 is made up of 14 amino acids. V dropped 3 bases and J dropped 6; count of bases not matched to a gene: 7. From germline, CDR1 is SQVTM and CDR2 ANQGSEA. As DNA, the CDR3 is TGCAGCGTTGACAGACAGGGGGCAAGTAAGACCCAGTACTTC. Encoded protein: CSVDRQGASKTQYF.

The genes are TRBV5-1 and TRBJ2-7; TRBD1 agrees at 8 bases. J gave up 3 bases and V 4 bases, and 3 bases lay outside the gene matches. This CDR3 comprises 13 residues. CDR1 SGHRS and CDR2 YFSETQ come from the germline V gene. CDR3 residues: CASSHGQGYEQYF. CDR3 DNA sequence: TGCGCCAGCAGCCATGGACAGGGCTACGAGCAGTACTTC.

The rearrangement uses TRBV5-1 and TRBJ2-4; D gene uncertain. This CDR3 is built from 13 residues. The V gene lost 5 bases and the J gene lost 1 base, with 7 bases spanning the gap. Looked up from germline, CDR1 is SGHRS and CDR2 is YFSETQ. CDR3 nucleotides: TGCGCCAGCAGTAGTCCCGCCAAAAACATTCAGTACTTC. Amino acid sequence: CASSSPAKNIQYF.

This clone is medium-sized (0.01 to 0.1%) by share. V gene TRBV27 combines with J gene TRBJ2-1; tentative D call: TRBD2 (5 bases). Trimming removed 1 base at V and 7 bases at J, with 14 bases between. The germline V gene encodes CDR1 MNHEY and CDR2 SMNVEV (reference sequence). CDR3 size: 15 residues. The CDR3 reads CASSLYGNRNNEQFF. In nucleotides, the CDR3 is TGTGCCAGCAGTTTATACGGGAACCGGAATAATGAGCAGTTCTTC.

Comment on this clone: The sample has other DNA sequences that encode this CDR3 too. The chain employs TRBV5-1 and TRBJ2-7, with TRBD1 matching 8 bases. CDR1 is SGHRS, CDR2 YFSETQ, per germline. The CDR3 totals 15 residues. With V trimmed by 4 bases and J by 0 bases, 6 bases remained unmatched. CDR3 DNA sequence: TGCGCCAGCAGCCCCAGACAGGGGCGCTCCTACGAGCAGTACTTC. The encoded protein is CASSPRQGRSYEQYF.

In the case of this clone: Other nucleotide sequences from this sample produce the same CDR3. The rearrangement uses TRBV5-6 and TRBJ2-2; D might be TRBD2 (5 bases). With 4 bases removed from V and 6 bases from J, the gap between germline ends came to 28 bases. This CDR3 is built from 19 residues. From germline, CDR1 is SGHDT and CDR2 YYEEEE. The DNA of the CDR3 is TGTGCCAGCAGCCAAGATGCGTCCCGGGGTTATATCGAGGCCGGGGAGCTGTTTTTT. Protein sequence: CASSQDASRGYIEAGELFF. Combining the CDR3 with reference TRBV5-6 and TRBJ2-2 gives the whole variable domain DAGVTQSPTHLIKTRGQQVTLRCSPKSGHDTVSWYQQALGQGPQFIFQYYEEEERQRGNFPDRFSGHQFPNYSSELNVNALLLGDSALYLCASSQDASRGYIEAGELFFGEGSRLTVL.

V gene TRBV14 combines with J gene TRBJ2-1, with 7 bases identical to TRBD2. The J segment lost 7 bases and the V segment lost 5 bases, leaving 5 bases of the junction unmatched. Germline values: CDR1 SGHDN, CDR2 FVKESK. There are 13 residues in the CDR3. CDR3 DNA sequence: TGTGCCAGCAGCTGGGAGGGCCTAAATGAGCAGTTCTTC. Translated, it gives CASSWEGLNEQFF.

The V and J genes are TRBV5-1 and TRBJ2-2, with a tentative D call TRBD1 (5 bases). The germline gives CDR1 SGHRS, CDR2 YFSETQ. This CDR3 has 15 residues. Trimming shortened V by 2 bases and J by 2 bases, and 10 bases separated the two germline ends. The DNA of the CDR3 is TGCGCCAGCAGCTTTCAGGGAAGTAACACCGGGGAGCTGTTTTTT. It specifies CASSFQGSNTGELFF.

CDR3 DNA sequence: TGTGCCAGCAGTTTACAGGGTGTGGGCTACAATGAGCAGTTCTTC. The encoded protein is CASSLQGVGYNEQFF. J is TRBJ2-1 and V is TRBV2, with D possibly being TRBD1 (6 bases). From germline, CDR1 is SNHLY and CDR2 FYNNEI. Trimming left V 5 bases short and J 3 bases short, with 14 bases between. There are 15 residues in the CDR3. The entire variable domain, with the rest obtained from reference TRBV2 and TRBJ2-1, is as follows: EPEVTQTPSHQVTQMGQEVILRCVPISNHLYFYWYRQILGQKVEFLVSFYNNEISEKSEIFDDQFSVERPDGSNFTLKIRSTKLEDSAMYFCASSLQGVGYNEQFFGPGTRLTVL.

The sample holds a few counts of this clone. The V gene is TRBV6-1, the J gene TRBJ2-7; 8 bases fit TRBD2. CDR1 and CDR2 from the germline V gene are MNHNS and SASEGT. The CDR3 is 14 amino acids. V lost 7 bases and J lost 5; bases outside the gene matches: 10. CDR3 loop: CASTRGLDNHEQYF. DNA for the CDR3: TGTGCCAGCACCAGGGGACTAGACAACCACGAGCAGTACTTC.

The chain links TRBV7-9 to TRBJ2-2; weak D call: TRBD2 (5 bases). V lost 1 base to trimming and J lost 4 bases, with 10 bases between them. CDR1 is SEHNR, CDR2 FQNEAQ, per germline (reference sequence). CDR3 length: 15 residues. DNA of the CDR3: TGTGCCAGCAGCTTAGGGAGCGGAGTCACCGGGGAGCTGTTTTTT. It encodes CASSLGSGVTGELFF. The full variable domain, with the rest looked up from reference TRBV7-9 and TRBJ2-2, is DTGVSQNPRHKITKRGQNVTFRCDPISEHNRLYWYRQTLGQGPEFLTYFQNEAQLEKSRLLSDRFSAERPKGSFSTLEIQRTEQGDSAMYLCASSLGSGVTGELFFGEGSRLTVL.

V and J are TRBV27 and TRBJ2-7; TRBD1 aligns across 7 bases. Germline trimming cut 6 bases from V and 0 bases from J; bases unmatched to any gene: 5. The CDR3 loop spans 14 amino acids. Germline loops: CDR1 MNHEY, CDR2 SMNVEV (reference sequence). CDR3 sequence: CASSLGQSSYEQYF. For the CDR3, the DNA is TGTGCCAGCAGCCTGGGACAGAGCTCCTACGAGCAGTACTTC.

As concerns this clone: This may arise from a read error, as a much more abundant clone is one base away. The rearrangement uses TRBV7-8 and TRBJ1-1, with 8 positions matching TRBD1. The CDR3 runs to 14 residues. Trimming cost V 3 bases and J 2 bases; bases outside gene matches: 2. Germline CDR1 reads SGHVS; CDR2 reads FQNEAQ. CDR3 in amino acids: CASSFGQGNTEAFF. The CDR3 region has the DNA TGTGCCAGCAGCTTCGGACAGGGAAACACTGAAGCTTTCTTT.

The chain recombines TRBV7-8 with TRBJ1-1; D is ambiguous. Germline lookup yields CDR1 SGHVS and CDR2 FQNEAQ. V was cut by 5 bases and J by 3 bases, with 22 bases left in between. The CDR3 consists of 17 residues. CDR3 protein: CASSPHTKTGSDTEAFF. In nucleotides, the CDR3 is TGTGCCAGCAGCCCTCACACGAAAACTGGGAGCGACACTGAAGCTTTCTTT.

The genes are TRBV6-5 and TRBJ1-2, with D unresolved. The V end was cut by 2 bases, the J end by 5 bases, with 6 bases between. The CDR3 is made up of 12 amino acids. CDR1 and CDR2 from the germline V gene are MNHEY and SVGAGI. This CDR3 is CASSYSLYGYTF. CDR3 nucleotide sequence: TGTGCCAGCAGTTACAGCCTTTATGGCTACACCTTC.

V gene TRBV11-2 combines with J gene TRBJ2-7; a possible D gene is TRBD1 (6 bases). This CDR3 spans 14 amino acids. Germline V gene data show CDR1 as SGHAT and CDR2 as FQNNGV. V was cut by 5 bases and J by 3 bases, with 14 bases left in between. CDR3 in amino acids: CASSPRDTFYEQYF. The CDR3 DNA reads as TGTGCCAGCAGCCCCCGGGACACCTTCTACGAGCAGTACTTC.

At least ten counts were recorded for this clone. This chain links TRBV27 with TRBJ2-2, with D maybe TRBD2 (6 bases). The CDR3 runs to 15 residues. Looked up from germline, CDR1 is MNHEY and CDR2 is SMNVEV (reference sequence). Trimming cost V 3 bases and J 4 bases, with 12 bases left between them. The CDR3 here is CASSFASAVTGELFF. In DNA form, the CDR3 reads TGTGCCAGCAGTTTCGCTAGCGCCGTCACCGGGGAGCTGTTTTTT.

The gene calls are TRBV4-1 and TRBJ2-5, with TRBD2 matching 8 bases. The end of the DNA aligns better with TRBJ2-7, so the J call may be wrong. CDR1 and CDR2 from the germline V gene are MGHRA and YSYEKL. This CDR3 has 19 amino acids. DNA for the CDR3: TGCGCCAGCAGCACCCAACTCGACAGCGCCGGGACTAGGATCTACGAGCAGTACTTC. It yields the protein CASSTQLDSAGTRIYEQYF.

The V call is TRBV19, the J call TRBJ2-5; 7 nucleotides line up with TRBD1. Germline V gene sequence: CDR1 LNHDA, CDR2 SQIVND (reference sequence). The CDR3 has 16 amino acids. With 3 bases clipped from V and 4 bases from J, the junction kept 11 bases outside the gene matches. CDR3 region: CASSMSLLGGRETQYF. CDR3 DNA sequence: TGTGCCAGTAGTATGTCATTGCTAGGGGGCCGAGAGACCCAGTACTTC.

The chain is built from TRBV2 and TRBJ1-5; D may be TRBD1 (5 bases). Germline V gene data show CDR1 as SNHLY and CDR2 as FYNNEI. The CDR3 sequence is 14 residues long. Between the trimmed V and J ends, which lost 8 bases and 1 base, there was a span of 12 bases. CDR3 bases: TGTGCCAGCGGCCGTGACAGCAGCAATCAGCCCCAGCATTTT. It is translated as CASGRDSSNQPQHF.

V usage is TRBV19 and J usage is TRBJ1-2, with 8 bases matching TRBD1. The trim removed 6 bases at V and 7 bases at J, leaving 7 bases unmatched. The CDR3 consists of 13 residues. Germline assignment: CDR1 LNHDA and CDR2 SQIVND (reference sequence). CDR3 residues: CASRPTGDVGYTF. CDR3 bases: TGTGCCAGTAGACCGACAGGGGATGTTGGCTACACCTTC.